One sample yielded the 10 T cell receptor beta chains listed below, sequenced in a study of cytomegalovirus exposure and HLA in healthy donors. The PCR used 60 Vbeta and 13 Jbeta primers. Sequencing was performed with immunoSEQ multiplex PCR; in TCRdb, only in-frame clones are kept and a portion is missing. The sample has tens of thousands of clones; around 89% are singletons. The specimen sequenced was PBMCs. These receptors were taken from a woman aged 25 to 39 in good health and CMV-seropositive.

V and J are TRBV11-2 and TRBJ2-2, with TRBD2 identical over 11 bases. The CDR3 loop spans 18 amino acids. V lost 0 bases and J lost 4; bases outside the gene matches: 7. Germline values: CDR1 SGHAT, CDR2 FQNNGV. For the CDR3, the DNA is TGTGCCAGCAGCTTAGAACCACTAGCGGGGGACAGCACCGGGGAGCTGTTTTTT. As protein: CASSLEPLAGDSTGELFF.

The gene calls are TRBV19 and TRBJ2-1, with TRBD1 as a possible D gene (5 bases). Deletions cut 0 bases from V and 5 bases from J, with 14 bases between. The CDR3 extends over 16 amino acids. In germline, CDR1 is LNHDA, CDR2 SQIVND (reference sequence). The CDR3 loop reads CASSIDGQRGNNEQFF. CDR3 sequence (DNA): TGTGCCAGTAGTATAGATGGGCAAAGGGGAAACAATGAGCAGTTCTTC.

The chain carries TRBV28 and TRBJ1-5, with 7 positions matching TRBD1. V gave up 3 bases and J gave up 1 base; unmatched junction bases: 0. The CDR3 sequence is 14 residues long. Germline CDR1 and CDR2: MDHEN and SYDVKM. The CDR3 region has the DNA TGTGCCAGCAGTTTCAGGGGGAGCAATCAGCCCCAGCATTTT. This encodes CASSFRGSNQPQHF. The variable domain in full, completed from reference TRBV28 and TRBJ1-5, reads DVKVTQSSRYLVKRTGEKVFLECVQDMDHENMFWYRQDPGLGLRLIYFSYDVKMKEKGDIPEGYSVSREKKERFSLILESASTNQTSMYLCASSFRGSNQPQHFGDGTRLSIL.

This chain links TRBV18 with TRBJ1-4; maybe TRBD1 (5 bases). V was trimmed by 0 bases and J by 3 bases, leaving 11 bases between them. The germline CDR1 and CDR2 sequences are KGHSH and LQKENI. There are 16 residues in the CDR3. CDR3 DNA sequence: TGTGCCAGCTCACCACCGTCTGCAGGGTCTAATGAAAAACTGTTTTTT. Amino acid sequence: CASSPPSAGSNEKLFF. The variable domain in full, with the rest retrieved from reference TRBV18 and TRBJ1-4, is NAGVMQNPRHLVRRRGQEARLRCSPMKGHSHVYWYRQLPEEGLKFMVYLQKENIIDESGMPKERFSAEFPKEGPSILRIQQVVRGDSAAYFCASSPPSAGSNEKLFFGSGTQLSVL.

The chain recombines TRBV7-9 with TRBJ2-3; weak D call: TRBD2 (6 bases). V lost 3 bases and J lost 5, with 12 bases in between. This CDR3 contains 14 residues. CDR1 and CDR2 (germline): SEHNR, FQNEAQ (reference sequence). Here the CDR3 reads CASSFELAEDTQYF. CDR3 nucleotides: TGTGCCAGCAGCTTCGAACTAGCAGAAGATACGCAGTATTTT.

The J gene is TRBJ2-3, the V gene TRBV5-6, with unresolved D. V was pared by 0 bases and J by 2 bases, with 7 bases between. The germline V gene has CDR1 SGHDT and CDR2 YYEEEE. The CDR3 consists of 14 residues. The CDR3 nucleotides read TGTGCCAGCAGCTTGGGGGCCTACACAGATACGCAGTATTTT. Its translation is CASSLGAYTDTQYF.

A single count supports this clone. The chain uses TRBV19 and TRBJ2-5; D is unclear. Looked up from germline, CDR1 is LNHDA and CDR2 is SQIVND (reference sequence). The CDR3 spans 12 residues. Trimming left V 8 bases short and J 2 bases short, with 9 bases between. The DNA for the CDR3 is TGTGCCAGTGGCCCCCAACAAGAGACCCAGTACTTC. This codes for CASGPQQETQYF.

The V and J genes are TRBV28 and TRBJ1-1; weak D call: TRBD1 (6 bases). Germline V gene lookup returns CDR1 MDHEN and CDR2 SYDVKM. The CDR3 is made up of 12 amino acids. The V gene lost 7 bases and the J gene lost 10 bases, with 16 bases spanning the gap. The CDR3 protein is CASKTGNLAAFF. CDR3 in DNA: TGTGCCAGCAAAACAGGGAATTTAGCAGCTTTCTTT.

This chain uses TRBV4-2 with TRBJ2-7, with a weak D call TRBD2 (5 bases). Germline V gives CDR1 LGHNA, CDR2 YNFKEQ. The V end lost 1 base, the J end lost 9 bases, and 16 bases lay between the germline ends. This CDR3 comprises 14 residues. This CDR3 reads CASSQAFTSDGQYF. CDR3 coding DNA: TGTGCCAGCAGCCAAGCGTTTACTAGTGATGGGCAGTACTTC.

The V and J genes are TRBV28 and TRBJ1-2, with TRBD1 identical over 7 bases. Trimming took 6 bases from V and 7 from J; bases not matched to a gene: 5. Germline V gene sequence: CDR1 MDHEN, CDR2 SYDVKM. This CDR3 has 12 amino acids. In DNA form, the CDR3 reads TGTGCCAGCAGGCCCACAGGGGTTGGCTACACCTTC. Amino acids: CASRPTGVGYTF.